These 22 T cell receptor beta chains were all obtained from the same sample, sequenced in a study of shared clonotypes between healthy human individuals. The table came from immunoSEQ multiplex PCR; TCRdb's copy has only in-frame clones and leaves some out. The sample holds about 2.3 million clones, over 85% seen once. Material for sequencing was naive CD4+ T cells from PBMCs. The subset is: CD45RA+ positively selected. These TCRs come from a man aged 18 to 29 in good health. Some clones in this sample may be carry-over from other donors' samples.

The chain is built from TRBV28 and TRBJ1-2, with TRBD1 matching over 7 bases. There are 17 residues in the CDR3. V lost 7 bases, J lost 2 bases, and 16 bases stayed unmatched. Per the germline V gene, CDR1 is MDHEN and CDR2 is SYDVKM. The CDR3 bases are TGTGCCAGCACCCCCCCGTTTTCCAGGGGGATAAACTATGGCTACACCTTC. Translating it yields CASTPPFSRGINYGYTF.

The V and J genes are TRBV28 and TRBJ2-1; 11 nucleotides agree with TRBD2. In germline, CDR1 is MDHEN, CDR2 SYDVKM. Losses at the gene ends were 4 bases for V and 8 bases for J; bases not matched to a gene: 7. The CDR3 loop spans 15 amino acids. Written as DNA, the CDR3 is TGTGCCAGCAGTTATAGCGGGAGGGCCCCGTATGAGCAGTTCTTC. Its protein is CASSYSGRAPYEQFF. Drawing the rest from reference TRBV28 and TRBJ2-1, the complete variable domain is DVKVTQSSRYLVKRTGEKVFLECVQDMDHENMFWYRQDPGLGLRLIYFSYDVKMKEKGDIPEGYSVSREKKERFSLILESASTNQTSMYLCASSYSGRAPYEQFFGPGTRLTVL.

In the case of this clone: The sample carries other DNA sequences with the same CDR3. V and J are TRBV7-2 and TRBJ2-7; TRBD1 agrees at 9 bases. CDR1 SGHTA and CDR2 FQGNSA come from the germline V gene. Germline trimming cut 2 bases from V and 5 bases from J; bases unmatched to any gene: 4. The CDR3 contains 14 residues. CDR3 in DNA: TGTGCCAGCAGCTTACTGGGACAGGGAAACGAGCAGTACTTC. Its protein is CASSLLGQGNEQYF.

V usage is TRBV28 and J usage is TRBJ2-1; 7 bases fit TRBD1. The CDR3 contains 16 residues. With 2 bases clipped from V and 1 base from J, the junction kept 5 bases outside the gene matches. The germline V gene has CDR1 MDHEN and CDR2 SYDVKM. The CDR3 bases are TGTGCCAGCAGTTTAGGGGACAGCTTATCCTACAATGAGCAGTTCTTC. Its translation: CASSLGDSLSYNEQFF.

This clone occurred once. This chain links TRBV15 with TRBJ1-4, with 10 bases that match TRBD1. Germline assignment: CDR1 LNHNV and CDR2 YYDKDF (reference sequence). J lost 8 bases, V lost 3 bases, and 6 bases had no gene match. The CDR3 is 15 amino acids. The CDR3 coding sequence is TGTGCCACCAGCAGGATGACAGGGGGCGAAGAAAAACTGTTTTTT. Its protein product is CATSRMTGGEEKLFF.

The chain is built from TRBV14 and TRBJ1-2; 7 nucleotides align to TRBD1. Trimming took 4 bases from V and 1 from J; bases not matched to a gene: 6. The CDR3 contains 15 residues. Per the germline V gene, CDR1 is SGHDN and CDR2 is FVKESK. The CDR3 loop reads CASSPRQGLNYGYTF. As DNA, the CDR3 is TGTGCCAGCAGCCCCAGACAGGGCCTTAACTATGGCTACACCTTC.

This clone appeared a single time. The J gene is TRBJ2-5, the V gene TRBV19, with D perhaps given as TRBD1 or TRBD2 (6 bases each). CDR1 LNHDA and CDR2 SQIVND come from the germline V gene (reference sequence). This CDR3 comprises 16 residues. Trimming cost V 2 bases and J 1 base, with 14 bases left between them. CDR3 in DNA: TGTGCCAGTAGTATAAGGGTTACGGGGGCCCAAGAGACCCAGTACTTC. Translation gives CASSIRVTGAQETQYF.

In regard to this clone: Other DNA sequences from this sample encode an identical CDR3 as well. The CDR3 loop is CASRRTGGYEQYF. The CDR3 nucleotides read TGTGCCAGCAGACGGACAGGGGGCTACGAGCAGTACTTC. The rearrangement links TRBV6-5 to TRBJ2-7; 10 bases map to TRBD1. After removal of 6 bases from V and 3 bases from J, the junction contained 2 bases not matched to a gene. The CDR3 runs to 13 residues. The V gene's germline CDR1 is MNHEY and CDR2 SVGAGI.

The CDR3: CASSATVFSNQPQHF. CDR3 DNA: TGTGCCAGCAGCGCGACAGTTTTTAGCAATCAGCCCCAGCATTTT. V is TRBV28 and J is TRBJ1-5, with D possibly matching TRBD1 (5 bases). Germline V gene data show CDR1 as MDHEN and CDR2 as SYDVKM. The CDR3 contains 15 residues. Trimming left V 6 bases short and J 0 bases short, with 12 bases between.

This clone was observed a single time. The genes are TRBV11-1 and TRBJ1-1; D possibly corresponds to TRBD1 (5 bases). V was trimmed by 5 bases and J by 4 bases, leaving 11 bases between them. Germline CDR1 SGHAT, CDR2 FQDESV (reference sequence). The CDR3 has 13 amino acids. The CDR3 sequence is CASSRGGGTEAFF. In DNA, the CDR3 is TGTGCCAGCAGCCGCGGGGGGGGCACTGAAGCTTTCTTT.

The table lists this clone with a few counts. The genes are TRBV29-1 and TRBJ1-1; the D is unclear. CDR1 is SQVTM and CDR2 is ANQGSEA in the germline V gene. The CDR3 covers 13 residues. With 4 bases removed from V and 1 base from J, the gap between germline ends came to 10 bases. CDR3 nucleotides: TGCAGCGTTGGAAAAGGATGGAACACTGAAGCTTTCTTT. Translation: CSVGKGWNTEAFF.

The genes are TRBV6-6 and TRBJ1-2, with 8 nucleotides matching TRBD1. CDR1 and CDR2 from the germline V gene are MNHNY and SVGAGI (reference sequence). This CDR3 spans 14 amino acids. V trimming: 7 bases; J trimming: 4 bases; junction bases outside the gene matches: 8. The DNA of the CDR3 is TGTGCCAGCACCCCACCAGGGGGCAGCTATGGCTACACCTTC. Translated: CASTPPGGSYGYTF.

J is TRBJ1-2 and V is TRBV2; possibly TRBD1 for D (6 bases). V lost 2 bases and J lost 8, with 15 bases in between. Germline loops: CDR1 SNHLY, CDR2 FYNNEI. There are 14 residues in the CDR3. Written as DNA, the CDR3 is TGTGCCAGCAGTGAACGGGGGGGGCGAGGAGGCTACACCTTC. The encoded protein is CASSERGGRGGYTF.

This sequence joins TRBV5-1 and TRBJ2-5; tentative D call: TRBD1 (6 bases). The CDR3 contains 14 residues. Germline CDR1 is SGHRS and CDR2 is YFSETQ. V shed 0 bases and J shed 4 bases, with 10 bases lying between them. In nucleotides, the CDR3 is TGCGCCAGCAGCTTGGTATTAGGGGGAGAGACCCAGTACTTC. Protein product: CASSLVLGGETQYF.

This sequence joins TRBV28 and TRBJ2-3; D possibly corresponds to TRBD1 (5 bases). The CDR3 runs to 15 residues. CDR1 and CDR2 (germline): MDHEN, SYDVKM. V lost 3 bases, J lost 2 bases, and 12 bases lay in between. The CDR3 nucleotides read TGTGCCAGCAGTTTTGCCCAGGGTGTCACAGATACGCAGTATTTT. This gives the protein CASSFAQGVTDTQYF.

The V and J genes are TRBV11-1 and TRBJ2-7, with D unresolved. Germline V gives CDR1 SGHAT, CDR2 FQDESV (reference sequence). The CDR3 is made up of 15 amino acids. Deletions cut 5 bases from V and 0 bases from J, with 14 bases between. The CDR3 region has the DNA TGTGCCAGCAGCCAACCCGGGTCCCCCTCCTACGAGCAGTACTTC. It is translated as CASSQPGSPSYEQYF.

On this clone itself: Different DNA sequences within this sample yield the same CDR3. This sequence joins TRBV5-1 and TRBJ1-4; TRBD1 matches 7 bases. With 2 bases clipped from V and 3 bases from J, the junction kept 1 base outside the gene matches. There are 14 residues in the CDR3. The germline CDR1 and CDR2 sequences are SGHRS and YFSETQ. The DNA for the CDR3 is TGCGCCAGCAGCTTACAGGGGCCTAATGAAAAACTGTTTTTT. Translation: CASSLQGPNEKLFF.

This chain links TRBV6-6 with TRBJ1-2; D is unresolved. Trimming left V 6 bases short and J 10 bases short, with 18 bases between. CDR3 length: 13 residues. Per germline, CDR1 MNHNY and CDR2 SVGAGI (reference sequence). The CDR3 bases are TGTGCCAGCAGCTCAACAAGTCCAGGCCACTACACCTTC. Translation gives CASSSTSPGHYTF.

This clone is a singleton in its sample. The chain is built from TRBV30 and TRBJ1-3; 11 nucleotides match TRBD1. The CDR3 covers 13 residues. Germline V gives CDR1 GTSNPN, CDR2 SVGIG (reference sequence). The ends lost 7 bases at V and 6 bases at J; junction bases unmatched: 5. The CDR3 sequence is CAFGTGGTNTIYF. The CDR3 nucleotides read TGTGCCTTCGGGACAGGGGGTACAAACACCATATATTTT.

This CDR3 reads CASSQEGRGRLARVELFF. CDR3 bases: TGTGCCAGCAGCCAAGAGGGGAGGGGGCGCTTGGCCCGTGTGGAGCTGTTTTTT. V gene TRBV14 combines with J gene TRBJ2-2; D is perhaps TRBD1 or TRBD2 (7 bases each). The CDR3 sequence is 18 residues long. The V end was cut by 0 bases, the J end by 10 bases, with 24 bases between. The germline V gene encodes CDR1 SGHDN and CDR2 FVKESK.

This clone is a singleton in its sample. This sample includes further DNA sequences coding for the same CDR3. This sequence joins TRBV19 and TRBJ2-3; D is undetermined. This CDR3 has 14 residues. The V end lost 1 base, the J end lost 0 bases, and 5 bases lay between the germline ends. CDR1 LNHDA and CDR2 SQIVND come from the germline V gene (reference sequence). The DNA of the CDR3 is TGTGCCAGTAGTATAGGACTCAGCACAGATACGCAGTATTTT. Protein: CASSIGLSTDTQYF. Looking up the rest from reference TRBV19 and TRBJ2-3 gives the full variable domain: DGGITQSPKYLFRKEGQNVTLSCEQNLNHDAMYWYRQDPGQGLRLIYYSQIVNDFQKGDIAEGYSVSREKKESFPLTVTSAQKNPTAFYLCASSIGLSTDTQYFGPGTRLTVL.

The chain couples TRBV21-1 to TRBJ1-2; the table's D call, TRBD1, was not checked against the DNA. TRBV21-1 is deemed a pseudogene. The CDR3 length is 15 residues. CDR3 DNA sequence: TGTGCCAGCAGCATCGACAGGGCGAAGAACTATGGCTACACCTTC. Its translation is CASSIDRAKNYGYTF.